This T cell receptor (beta chain) appears in the sequencing data of a study of CD8 T cells in Susac syndrome. Study-wide results and caveats: It was acknowledged in the study that its TCR sequencing and HLA analysis involved a relatively small number of individuals.

CDR1 SQVTM and CDR2 ANQGSEA come from the germline V gene. This CDR3 is built from 12 residues. The V end lost 4 bases, the J end lost 4 bases, and 10 bases lay between the germline ends. As to this clonotype: Its antigen is unknown.

Reverse transcription of roughly 0.5 to 1 ug RNA was performed with random hexamers. By means of immunoSEQ multiplex PCR, TCR beta CDR3 spanning 54 Vbeta and 13 Jbeta underwent amplification. TCRdb called the immunoSEQ multiplex PCR reads again in MiXCR, with one record for every CDR3 protein. The sample lists approximately 180,000 distinct CDR3 sequences, nearly 97% occurring once. TCR beta sequencing was performed on blood CD8+ and CD4+ T cells. The study used treatment-naive patients who had stable or active relapsing-remitting disease as multiple sclerosis controls. The sequencing sample was made of CD4+ T cells from PBMCs. The source of this sequence is a human donor with multiple sclerosis. This rearrangement joins TRBV29-1 to TRBJ2-5; D tentatively fits TRBD1 or TRBD2 (5 bases each). CDR3 amino acids: CSVGGSGETQYF. CDR3 in DNA: TGCAGCGTTGGGGGGAGTGGAGAGACCCAGTACTTC.